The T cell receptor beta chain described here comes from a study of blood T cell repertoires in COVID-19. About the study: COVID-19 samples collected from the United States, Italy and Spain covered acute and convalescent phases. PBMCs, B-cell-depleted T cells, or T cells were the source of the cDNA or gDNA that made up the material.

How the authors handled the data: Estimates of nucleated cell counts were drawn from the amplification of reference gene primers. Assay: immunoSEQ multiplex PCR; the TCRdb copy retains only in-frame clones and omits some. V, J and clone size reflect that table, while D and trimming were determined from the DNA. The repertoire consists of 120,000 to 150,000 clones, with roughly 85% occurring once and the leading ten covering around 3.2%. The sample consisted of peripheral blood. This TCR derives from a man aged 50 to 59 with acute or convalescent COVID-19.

As DNA, the CDR3 is TGTGCCAGCAGTTTCCTTGACCCGGGATCGGTTCACGAGCAGTACTTC. It translates to CASSFLDPGSVHEQYF. V and J are TRBV2 and TRBJ2-7; TRBD2 is a possible D gene (5 bases). V lost 5 bases and J 5 bases, leaving 22 bases between the germline ends. Looked up from germline, CDR1 is SNHLY and CDR2 is FYNNEI. The CDR3 consists of 16 residues.